The next 23 T cell receptor beta chains were all read from a single sample in a study of vaccination and CD4 T cells after COVID-19. Sequenced with the Oncomine TCR Beta short-read assay was DNA taken from cultured CD4+ T cells. TCRdb reanalysed the PCR reads using MiXCR and keeps one entry per CDR3 protein. The profile shows more than 15,000 distinct CDR3 sequences, less than 60% of them singletons. Which antigens these TCRs recognize remains unknown. Stated time point: late sampling 161 to 241 days after vaccination in a few convalescent patients. Treatment specified: approximately 9-day PBMC culture with coronavirus spike peptide pools or control peptides (ViraFEST assay). This specimen consisted of CD4+ T cells from blood, cultured in vitro, obtained about 7 months after SARS-CoV-2 vaccination. All receptors come from a human donor who had recovered from COVID-19.

This clonotype was picked up a small number of times. The rearrangement joins TRBV2 to TRBJ2-1; D ambiguous. The V end was cut by 4 bases, the J end by 8 bases, with 12 bases between. The CDR3 sequence is 13 residues long. The germline V gene encodes CDR1 SNHLY and CDR2 FYNNEI. CDR3 nucleotides: TGTGCCAGCAGTGGTTACCTCGGACATGAGCAGTTCTTC. Protein product: CASSGYLGHEQFF.

With regard to this clonotype: At one end, the junction sequence differs from germline, possibly due to a read error. The chain uses TRBV20-1 and TRBJ2-1, with TRBD2 identical over 10 bases. There are 15 residues in the CDR3. Germline V gene lookup returns CDR1 DFQATT and CDR2 SNEGSKA (reference sequence). CDR3 bases: TGCAGTGCTCGAGAACTAGCGGGATCCTACAATGAGCAGTTCTTC. It yields the protein CSARELAGSYNEQFF.

This clonotype was detected only a few times. V and J are TRBV5-8 and TRBJ1-2; D possibly corresponds to TRBD1 (6 bases). The CDR3 spans 14 residues. Germline V CDR1 and CDR2: SGHTS, YDEGEE. V was clipped by 4 bases and J by 2 bases, with 12 bases between them. CDR3 protein: CASSPGHRNYGYTF. The CDR3 DNA follows: TGTGCCAGCAGCCCGGGACACCGGAACTATGGCTACACCTTC.

The genes are TRBV20-1 and TRBJ2-1, with D possibly matching TRBD1 (5 bases). Deletions cut 3 bases from V and 7 bases from J, with 19 bases between. Germline V gene data show CDR1 as DFQATT and CDR2 as SNEGSKA (reference sequence). The CDR3 is 15 residues long. CDR3 in amino acids: CSASDSADINNEQFF. The CDR3 DNA reads as TGCAGTGCTAGTGACTCCGCGGACATTAATAATGAGCAGTTCTTC.

The genes are TRBV15 and TRBJ2-5, with unresolved D. Germline V CDR1 and CDR2: LNHNV, YYDKDF (reference sequence). CDR3 size: 13 residues. Trimming removed 6 bases at V and 1 base at J, with 9 bases between. The CDR3 DNA reads TGTGCCACCAGTGGGCCCGTCCAAGAGACCCAGTACTTC. It encodes CATSGPVQETQYF.

This chain connects TRBV27 to TRBJ2-5; TRBD1 agrees at 8 bases. Unmatched junction bases numbered 8, after V lost 7 bases and J lost 1 base. Germline loops: CDR1 MNHEY, CDR2 SMNVEV (reference sequence). This CDR3 has 15 residues. CDR3: CASTPSGTGQETQYF. Here the CDR3 DNA reads TGTGCCAGCACCCCTTCGGGGACAGGCCAAGAGACCCAGTACTTC.

The V and J genes are TRBV6-1 and TRBJ1-6, with a tentative D call TRBD1 (6 bases). The V and J ends lost 8 bases and 0 bases respectively, with 11 bases between them. This CDR3 comprises 15 residues. The V gene's germline CDR1 is MNHNS and CDR2 SASEGT. In DNA, the CDR3 is TGTGCCAGCGACAGGCTTGGCTCCTATAATTCACCCCTCCACTTT. Translated: CASDRLGSYNSPLHF.

The V gene is TRBV27, the J gene TRBJ2-7, with 8 bases that match TRBD1. This CDR3 is 16 amino acids long. Germline V lookup: CDR1 MNHEY, CDR2 SMNVEV (reference sequence). V lost 6 bases to trimming and J lost 0 bases; unmatched junction nucleotides: 10. This CDR3 reads CASRKRTGPNSYEQYF. The CDR3 nucleotides read TGTGCCAGCAGAAAAAGGACAGGGCCCAACTCCTACGAGCAGTACTTC.

This chain links TRBV2 with TRBJ1-1; TRBD1 might be the D (6 bases). Trimming took off 2 bases at V and 5 bases at J, with 12 bases between the two ends. Germline V gene lookup returns CDR1 SNHLY and CDR2 FYNNEI. This CDR3 has 14 residues. CDR3 sequence (DNA): TGTGCCAGCAGTGAACAGGGGAGGGGAACTGAAGCTTTCTTT. This gives the protein CASSEQGRGTEAFF.

The J gene is TRBJ2-4, the V gene TRBV20-1; 9 bases match TRBD2. The CDR3 length is 15 residues. Germline V gene sequence: CDR1 DFQATT, CDR2 SNEGSKA (reference sequence). The V segment lost 5 bases and the J segment 0 bases; nucleotides outside the gene matches: 5. The CDR3 DNA follows: TGCAGTGCTCATAGCGGGAGTGGAGCCAAAAACATTCAGTACTTC. It specifies CSAHSGSGAKNIQYF.

This clonotype has just a few counts. V gene TRBV20-1 combines with J gene TRBJ1-5; D call uncertain. The germline CDR1 and CDR2 sequences are DFQATT and SNEGSKA (reference sequence). This CDR3 comprises 14 residues. Trimming shortened V by 0 bases and J by 7 bases, and 13 bases separated the two germline ends. DNA of the CDR3: TGCAGTGCTAGAGATAGCAAGAGCGGGCAGCCCCAGCATTTT. This sequence encodes CSARDSKSGQPQHF.

The V and J genes are TRBV7-9 and TRBJ2-5; D gene unclear. The CDR3 is made up of 12 amino acids. CDR1 is SEHNR and CDR2 is FQNEAQ in the germline V gene (reference sequence). V gave up 3 bases and J gave up 5 bases, with 7 bases separating them. The CDR3 sequence is CASSFFRETQYF. The CDR3, as DNA: TGTGCCAGCAGCTTCTTCAGGGAGACCCAGTACTTC.

This sequence joins TRBV6-5 and TRBJ1-1; D remains ambiguous. V lost 4 bases and J 3 bases, leaving 12 bases between the germline ends. Germline CDR1 is MNHEY and CDR2 is SVGAGI. The CDR3 is made up of 14 amino acids. CDR3 protein: CASSSTDKDTEAFF. DNA of the CDR3: TGTGCCAGCAGTTCAACTGACAAAGACACTGAAGCTTTCTTT.

The chain couples TRBV6-1 to TRBJ1-2; D is ambiguous. This CDR3 has 13 amino acids. V was pared by 1 base and J by 1 base, with 4 bases between. CDR1 and CDR2 from the germline V gene are MNHNS and SASEGT. This CDR3 is CASSEGGNYGYTF. CDR3 bases: TGTGCCAGCAGTGAAGGTGGTAACTATGGCTACACCTTC.

The CDR3 DNA is TGTGCCAGCAGTTTACGTAGCAGGGAGGGTACCGGGGAGCTGTTTTTT. The encoded protein is CASSLRSREGTGELFF. V usage is TRBV27 and J usage is TRBJ2-2; 7 bases agree with TRBD2. The germline CDR1 and CDR2 sequences are MNHEY and SMNVEV (reference sequence). The CDR3 is made up of 16 amino acids. Trimming at V came to 2 bases and at J to 5 bases, leaving 8 bases not matched to a gene.

The V gene is TRBV6-5, the J gene TRBJ1-1, with D perhaps matching TRBD1 (5 bases). There are 13 residues in the CDR3. The V end was cut by 2 bases, the J end by 4 bases, with 8 bases between. Looked up from germline, CDR1 is MNHEY and CDR2 is SVGAGI. This CDR3 is CASSYIGATEAFF. The DNA for the CDR3 is TGTGCCAGCAGTTACATTGGGGCCACTGAAGCTTTCTTT.

Written as DNA, the CDR3 is TGTGCCAGCAGCTTAGGCCAGCAGAACACCGGGGAGCTGTTTTTT. Protein: CASSLGQQNTGELFF. The V call is TRBV11-3, the J call TRBJ2-2; no reliable D call. The germline CDR1 and CDR2 sequences are SGHNT and YENEEA. Trimming removed 1 base at V and 1 base at J, with 7 bases between. CDR3 length: 15 amino acids.

The rearrangement uses TRBV7-2 and TRBJ2-1, with TRBD1 matching 10 bases. The tail of the sequence fits TRBJ2-7 better, so the J call may be wrong. The germline V gene has CDR1 SGHTA and CDR2 FQGNSA. This CDR3 contains 15 residues. In DNA, the CDR3 is TGTGCCAGCAGCTTCATTCCGGGACAGGGGCCCGAGCAGTACTTC. Translating gives CASSFIPGQGPEQYF.

A few counts support this clonotype. The chain combines TRBV11-2 with TRBJ2-5; 7 nucleotides agree with TRBD1. The CDR3 totals 15 residues. Germline loops: CDR1 SGHAT, CDR2 FQNNGV. The ends lost 5 bases at V and 3 bases at J; junction bases unmatched: 9. The CDR3 sequence is CASSRSDRVEETQYF. The CDR3 DNA is TGTGCCAGCAGCCGTTCCGACAGGGTAGAAGAGACCCAGTACTTC.

The V and J genes are TRBV20-1 and TRBJ1-2, with D unclear. CDR1 and CDR2 (germline): DFQATT, SNEGSKA (reference sequence). Between the trimmed V and J ends, which lost 2 bases and 0 bases, there was a span of 7 bases. The CDR3 runs to 13 residues. CDR3 region: CSARPGPNYGYTF. In DNA, the CDR3 is TGCAGTGCTAGACCCGGGCCTAACTATGGCTACACCTTC.

J is TRBJ2-3 and V is TRBV28, with D perhaps matching TRBD2 (5 bases). The CDR3 is 14 residues long. Looked up from germline, CDR1 is MDHEN and CDR2 is SYDVKM. V was trimmed by 2 bases and J by 12 bases, leaving 18 bases between them. The CDR3 nucleotides read TGTGCCAGCAGTTTAACCACTGAGGGCTTCGCACAGTATTTT. Translation: CASSLTTEGFAQYF. The variable domain in full, completed from reference TRBV28 and TRBJ2-3, reads DVKVTQSSRYLVKRTGEKVFLECVQDMDHENMFWYRQDPGLGLRLIYFSYDVKMKEKGDIPEGYSVSREKKERFSLILESASTNQTSMYLCASSLTTEGFAQYFGPGTRLTVL.

This clonotype was detected a few times. The chain couples TRBV20-1 to TRBJ1-6, with D hard to call. Germline V gene data show CDR1 as DFQATT and CDR2 as SNEGSKA (reference sequence). This CDR3 contains 12 residues. V was pared by 0 bases and J by 8 bases, with 5 bases between. CDR3 bases: TGCAGTGCTAGAGAATGGGATTCACCCCTCCACTTT. This encodes CSAREWDSPLHF.

CDR3 DNA sequence: TGTGCCAGCAGTTTAGGGGGGGCGGAAGAGACCCAGTACTTC. Protein: CASSLGGAEETQYF. V usage is TRBV28 and J usage is TRBJ2-7; a weak D match, TRBD2 (7 bases). The J call is uncertain, as TRBJ2-5 better fits the DNA end. The CDR3 runs to 14 residues. Germline values: CDR1 MDHEN, CDR2 SYDVKM.